This T cell receptor beta chain was sequenced during a study of T cell changes during pregnancy in multiple sclerosis. CDR1 is GTSNPN, CDR2 SVGIG, per germline (reference sequence). This CDR3 is 14 amino acids long. Germline trimming cut 6 bases from V and 5 bases from J; bases unmatched to any gene: 11. The table came from immunoSEQ multiplex PCR; TCRdb's copy has only in-frame clones and leaves some out. Here the sample spans 75,000 to 90,000 clones, about 92% being singletons. V and J are TRBV30 and TRBJ1-1, with 8 bases that match TRBD1. This sample comprised CD4+ T cells from peripheral blood mononuclear cells, obtained before pregnancy. This TCR derives from a female donor with multiple sclerosis, enrolled in a pregnancy study. Here the CDR3 reads CACRPGGAGTEAFF. Here the CDR3 DNA reads TGTGCCTGTCGGCCAGGGGGCGCGGGGACTGAAGCTTTCTTT.